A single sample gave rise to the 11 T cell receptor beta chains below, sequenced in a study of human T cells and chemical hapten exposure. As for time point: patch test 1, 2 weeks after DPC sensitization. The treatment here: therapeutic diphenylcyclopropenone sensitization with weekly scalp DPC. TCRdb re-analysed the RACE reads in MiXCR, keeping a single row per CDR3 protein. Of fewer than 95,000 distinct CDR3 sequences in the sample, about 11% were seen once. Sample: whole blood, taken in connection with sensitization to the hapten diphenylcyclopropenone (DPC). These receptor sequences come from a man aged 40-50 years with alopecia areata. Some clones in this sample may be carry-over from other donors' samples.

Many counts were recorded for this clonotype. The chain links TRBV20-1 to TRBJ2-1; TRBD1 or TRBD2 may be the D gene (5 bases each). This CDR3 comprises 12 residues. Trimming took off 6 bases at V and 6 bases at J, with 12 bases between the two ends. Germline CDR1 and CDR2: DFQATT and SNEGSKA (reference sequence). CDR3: CSAPIGGNEQFF. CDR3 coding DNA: TGCAGTGCCCCCATTGGGGGCAATGAGCAGTTCTTC.

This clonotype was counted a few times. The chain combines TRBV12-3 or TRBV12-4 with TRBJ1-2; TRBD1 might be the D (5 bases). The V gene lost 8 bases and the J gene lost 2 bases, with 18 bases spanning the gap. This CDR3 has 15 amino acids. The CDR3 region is CASQSTETGNYGYTF. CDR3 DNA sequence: TGTGCCAGCCAATCGACAGAAACGGGCAACTATGGCTACACCTTC.

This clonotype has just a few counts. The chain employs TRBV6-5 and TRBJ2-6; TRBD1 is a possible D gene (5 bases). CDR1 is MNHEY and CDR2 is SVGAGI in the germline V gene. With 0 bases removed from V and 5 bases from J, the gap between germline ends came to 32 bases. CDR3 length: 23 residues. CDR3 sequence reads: CASSYSIESGGGRVGFWANVLTF. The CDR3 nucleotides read TGTGCCAGCAGTTACTCGATTGAATCCGGCGGCGGCAGGGTAGGGTTCTGGGCCAACGTCCTGACTTTC.

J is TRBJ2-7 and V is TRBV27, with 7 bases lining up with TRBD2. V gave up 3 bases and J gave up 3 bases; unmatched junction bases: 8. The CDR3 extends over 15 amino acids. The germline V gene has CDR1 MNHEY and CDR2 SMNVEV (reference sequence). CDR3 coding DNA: TGTGCCAGCAGTTTGGGCGGGAGCGCCAGCTACGAGCAGTACGTC. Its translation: CASSLGGSASYEQYV.

The CDR3 is CSVEGAYEQYV. The CDR3 DNA is TGCAGCGTTGAGGGGGCCTACGAGCAGTACGTC. The V call is TRBV29-1, the J call TRBJ2-7; TRBD1 or TRBD2 may be the D gene (5 bases each). V was trimmed by 3 bases and J by 2 bases, leaving 5 bases between them. CDR1 and CDR2 from the germline V gene are SQVTM and ANQGSEA. The CDR3 totals 11 residues.

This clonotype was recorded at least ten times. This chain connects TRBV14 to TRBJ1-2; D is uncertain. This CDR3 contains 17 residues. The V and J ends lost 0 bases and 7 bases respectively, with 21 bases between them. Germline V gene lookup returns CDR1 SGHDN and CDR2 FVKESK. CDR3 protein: CASSQEQLSSPLGGYTF. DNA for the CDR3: TGTGCCAGCAGCCAAGAACAGCTCTCTTCCCCTTTGGGTGGCTACACCTTC. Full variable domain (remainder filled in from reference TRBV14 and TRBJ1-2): EAGVTQFPSHSVIEKGQTVTLRCDPISGHDNLYWYRRVMGKEIKFLLHFVKESKQDESGMPNNRFLAERTGGTYSTLKVQPAELEDSGVYFCASSQEQLSSPLGGYTFGSGTRLTVV.

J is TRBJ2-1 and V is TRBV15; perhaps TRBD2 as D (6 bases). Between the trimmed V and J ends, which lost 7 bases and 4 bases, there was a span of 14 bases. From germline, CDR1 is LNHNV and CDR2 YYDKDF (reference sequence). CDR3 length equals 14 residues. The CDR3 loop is CATILLAMYNEQFF. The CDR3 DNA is TGTGCCACCATTCTCCTAGCGATGTACAATGAGCAGTTCTTC. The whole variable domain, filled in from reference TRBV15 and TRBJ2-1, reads DAMVIQNPRYQVTQFGKPVTLSCSQTLNHNVMYWYQQKSSQAPKLLFHYYDKDFNNEADTPDNFQSRRPNTSFCFLDIRSPGLGDTAMYLCATILLAMYNEQFFGPGTRLTVL.

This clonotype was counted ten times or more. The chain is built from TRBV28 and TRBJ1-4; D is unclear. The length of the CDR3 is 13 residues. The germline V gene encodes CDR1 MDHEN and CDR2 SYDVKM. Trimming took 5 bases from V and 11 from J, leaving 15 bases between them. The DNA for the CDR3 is TGTGCCAGCAGTAACTCCCCCAGCGGCAAACTGTTTTTT. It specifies CASSNSPSGKLFF.

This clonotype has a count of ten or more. CDR3 loop: CASSSRTAPIETQYF. The CDR3, as DNA: TGTGCCAGCAGTTCCCGGACTGCACCTATCGAGACCCAGTACTTC. The chain couples TRBV28 to TRBJ2-5, with a possible D match to TRBD2 (5 bases). This CDR3 contains 15 residues. Trimming shortened V by 4 bases and J by 5 bases, and 17 bases separated the two germline ends. From germline, CDR1 is MDHEN and CDR2 SYDVKM.

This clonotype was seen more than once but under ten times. DNA for the CDR3: TGTGCCAGCAGTGTGGGGGCTACTAGCGAGAACACCGGGGAGCTGTTTTTT. The encoded protein is CASSVGATSENTGELFF. The V and J genes are TRBV6-4 and TRBJ2-2; D may be TRBD2 (7 bases). Between the trimmed V and J ends, which lost 4 bases and 1 base, there was a span of 16 bases. CDR3 size: 17 residues. Germline CDR1 is MRHNA and CDR2 is SNTAGT.

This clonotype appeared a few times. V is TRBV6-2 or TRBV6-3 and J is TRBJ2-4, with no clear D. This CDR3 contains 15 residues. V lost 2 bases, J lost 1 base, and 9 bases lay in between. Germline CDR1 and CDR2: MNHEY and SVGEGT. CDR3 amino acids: CASSYTNLAKNIQYF. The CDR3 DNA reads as TGTGCCAGCAGTTACACTAACCTGGCCAAAAACATTCAGTACTTC.